The 28 T cell receptor beta chains below come from one sample, sequenced in a study of blood T cell repertoires in COVID-19. The protocol was immunoSEQ multiplex PCR, while the TCRdb copy is restricted to in-frame clones and leaves out a portion. The sample has roughly 150,000 clones, over 80% seen once. Sequences were obtained from PBMCs or T cells enriched from blood (not recorded which). These receptors originate from an older man who had been exposed to COVID-19.

This clone was seen a handful of times. The rearrangement joins TRBV5-1 to TRBJ1-2; D ambiguous. Germline CDR1 and CDR2: SGHRS and YFSETQ. Trimming took 0 bases from V and 8 from J, leaving 11 bases between them. The length of the CDR3 is 13 residues. CDR3 region: CASSLAHEEGYTF. The CDR3 DNA reads as TGCGCCAGCAGCTTGGCCCACGAAGAGGGCTACACCTTC.

The rearrangement uses TRBV19 and TRBJ2-3; D is possibly TRBD1 (5 bases). The germline V gene encodes CDR1 LNHDA and CDR2 SQIVND (reference sequence). CDR3 length equals 16 residues. Trimming left V 5 bases short and J 2 bases short, with 17 bases between. In DNA form, the CDR3 reads TGTGCCAGTAGTCCCCGACAGTCCTTAATCACAGATACGCAGTATTTT. Translated, it gives CASSPRQSLITDTQYF.

The chain links TRBV19 to TRBJ2-2; D uncertain. The germline V gene has CDR1 LNHDA and CDR2 SQIVND (reference sequence). V gave up 6 bases and J gave up 7 bases, with 21 bases separating them. CDR3 length: 16 amino acids. Written as DNA, the CDR3 is TGTGCCAGTAGCCCTTACTGGAGCGAGCTTAACGGGGAGCTGTTTTTT. It specifies CASSPYWSELNGELFF.

The chain is built from TRBV15 and TRBJ1-1, with D possibly matching TRBD1 (5 bases). V lost 0 bases to trimming and J lost 1 base, with 9 bases between them. CDR3 length: 15 amino acids. Germline CDR1 and CDR2: LNHNV and YYDKDF (reference sequence). In nucleotides, the CDR3 is TGTGCCACCAGCAGAGATAGCGGGGGGAACACTGAAGCTTTCTTT. Translating gives CATSRDSGGNTEAFF.

The chain employs TRBV28 and TRBJ1-1; weak D call: TRBD1 (5 bases). Trimming stripped 7 bases from V and 12 bases from J, with 18 bases between. Germline assignment: CDR1 MDHEN and CDR2 SYDVKM. The CDR3 is made up of 12 amino acids. CDR3 coding DNA: TGTGCCAGCAACGACCAGGGTTACAGCACTTTCTTT. Residues: CASNDQGYSTFF. Filled out from reference TRBV28 and TRBJ1-1, the complete variable domain reads DVKVTQSSRYLVKRTGEKVFLECVQDMDHENMFWYRQDPGLGLRLIYFSYDVKMKEKGDIPEGYSVSREKKERFSLILESASTNQTSMYLCASNDQGYSTFFGQGTRLTVV.

The sample holds a few counts of this clone. The chain employs TRBV28 and TRBJ1-4; TRBD1 might be the D (5 bases). Germline assignment: CDR1 MDHEN and CDR2 SYDVKM. Trimming pared 5 bases from V and 8 bases from J, leaving 21 bases between. CDR3 length: 16 residues. The CDR3 protein is CASSLGFWGLAEKLFF. CDR3 coding DNA: TGTGCCAGCAGTCTGGGATTTTGGGGACTAGCCGAAAAACTGTTTTTT.

On this clone: The same CDR3 arises from other DNA sequences in this sample as well. The V call is TRBV10-2, the J call TRBJ1-1; D is perhaps TRBD1 (6 bases). Trimming shortened V by 6 bases and J by 5 bases, and 13 bases separated the two germline ends. The length of the CDR3 is 13 residues. Germline V gene data show CDR1 as WSHSY and CDR2 as SAAADI. The CDR3 reads CASSEQGRTEAFF. Written as DNA, the CDR3 is TGCGCCAGCAGCGAACAGGGTAGAACTGAAGCTTTCTTT.

The chain is built from TRBV30 and TRBJ1-6, with unresolved D. The CDR3 has 14 residues. Per the germline V gene, CDR1 is GTSNPN and CDR2 is SVGIG (reference sequence). V was clipped by 0 bases and J by 6 bases, with 9 bases between them. This chain's CDR3 is CAWSVLSGNSPLHF. For the CDR3, the DNA is TGTGCCTGGAGTGTACTAAGCGGTAATTCACCCCTCCACTTT.

The chain uses TRBV9 and TRBJ2-6; tentative D call: TRBD1 (6 bases). This CDR3 is built from 18 residues. V was clipped by 6 bases and J by 0 bases, with 19 bases between them. Germline CDR1 is SGDLS and CDR2 is YYNGEE. As DNA, the CDR3 is TGTGCCAGCACCGCGCAGGGGATACTCCCCTCTGGGGCCAACGTCCTGACTTTC. Protein sequence: CASTAQGILPSGANVLTF.

This chain links TRBV4-3 with TRBJ1-4; 10 bases align to TRBD1. The CDR3 length is 15 residues. Germline V gene data show CDR1 as LGHNA and CDR2 as YSLEER. Trimming at V came to 0 bases and at J to 6 bases, leaving 1 base not matched to a gene. The CDR3 reads CASSQDGTGDEKLFF. The CDR3 DNA is TGCGCCAGCAGCCAAGATGGGACAGGGGATGAAAAACTGTTTTTT.

This clone was observed once. The chain carries TRBV9 and TRBJ1-1, with no clear D. CDR1 is SGDLS, CDR2 YYNGEE, per germline. The CDR3 sequence is 13 residues long. V was clipped by 2 bases and J by 0 bases, with 5 bases between them. CDR3 amino acids: CASSVQMNTEAFF. CDR3 coding DNA: TGTGCCAGCAGCGTCCAGATGAACACTGAAGCTTTCTTT.

This rearrangement joins TRBV7-2 to TRBJ2-7; 10 bases are shared with TRBD2. J gave up 5 bases and V 1 base, and 5 bases lay outside the gene matches. The CDR3 totals 15 residues. The germline V gene encodes CDR1 SGHTA and CDR2 FQGNSA. This CDR3 reads CASSLVNLAGDEQYF. In DNA, the CDR3 is TGTGCCAGCAGCTTAGTAAATCTAGCGGGGGACGAGCAGTACTTC.

V gene TRBV3-1 (or the pseudogene TRBV3-2) combines with J gene TRBJ1-2; no clear D gene. Germline V gene lookup returns CDR1 LGHDT and CDR2 YNNKEL (reference sequence). V lost 2 bases to trimming and J lost 8 bases, with 9 bases between them. The CDR3 covers 12 residues. The CDR3 protein is CASSQQVEGYTF. The DNA of the CDR3 is TGTGCCAGCAGCCAACAGGTTGAAGGCTACACCTTC.

The chain joins TRBV7-7 to TRBJ2-1; TRBD2 matches at 11 bases. The V gene's germline CDR1 is SSHAT and CDR2 FNYEAQ (reference sequence). The CDR3 is 16 residues long. Trimming took 4 bases from V and 9 from J; bases not matched to a gene: 11. This CDR3 reads CASSYYSGRAGVEQFF. The CDR3 nucleotides read TGTGCCAGCAGCTACTATAGCGGGAGGGCGGGCGTTGAGCAGTTCTTC.

V usage is TRBV7-9 and J usage is TRBJ2-1; perhaps TRBD2 as D (6 bases). The CDR3 is 15 residues long. Germline V gives CDR1 SEHNR, CDR2 FQNEAQ (reference sequence). Trimming removed 1 base from V and 4 bases from J, with 11 bases in between. The CDR3, as DNA: TGTGCCAGCAGCTTAGGGCGGGGACCGTACAATGAGCAGTTCTTC. It codes for CASSLGRGPYNEQFF.

This clone turned up a few times. The chain employs TRBV10-3 and TRBJ1-3; D might be TRBD1 (6 bases). Per the germline V gene, CDR1 is ENHRY and CDR2 is SYGVKD. V shed 6 bases and J shed 2 bases, with 17 bases lying between them. This CDR3 has 16 amino acids. The CDR3 DNA is TGTGCCATCAGGGCGGGGGCAGGATCGGCTGGAAACACCATATATTTT. Amino acid sequence: CAIRAGAGSAGNTIYF.

The gene calls are TRBV28 and TRBJ1-5, with 10 bases lining up with TRBD1. The CDR3 runs 15 residues. Germline V CDR1 and CDR2: MDHEN, SYDVKM. J lost 3 bases, V lost 5 bases, and 4 bases had no gene match. The CDR3 nucleotides are TGTGCCAGCAGTCCCGGGACAGGGGTCAATCAGCCCCAGCATTTT. Amino acid sequence: CASSPGTGVNQPQHF.

V is TRBV10-2 and J is TRBJ2-2, with 9 positions matching TRBD2. The CDR3 has 15 residues. V trimming: 6 bases; J trimming: 7 bases; junction bases outside the gene matches: 9. The germline CDR1 and CDR2 sequences are WSHSY and SAAADI. DNA of the CDR3: TGCGCCAGCAGAGACAAGGGACTAGCTATCGGGGAGCTGTTTTTT. Translation: CASRDKGLAIGELFF.

This clone was seen only once. The chain employs TRBV9 and TRBJ1-3; 7 bases are shared with TRBD1. Trimming cost V 2 bases and J 3 bases; bases outside gene matches: 5. Germline CDR1 is SGDLS and CDR2 is YYNGEE. CDR3 size: 15 residues. The CDR3: CASSVQGELGNTIYF. In DNA, the CDR3 is TGTGCCAGCAGCGTGCAGGGGGAGCTTGGAAACACCATATATTTT.

The V and J genes are TRBV18 and TRBJ1-2, with D uncertain. Germline loops: CDR1 KGHSH, CDR2 LQKENI. V was clipped by 0 bases and J by 3 bases, with 11 bases between them. The CDR3 runs 15 residues. Here the CDR3 DNA reads TGTGCCAGCTCACCACCGGGCCTGCAGGACTATGGCTACACCTTC. It specifies CASSPPGLQDYGYTF.

The chain recombines TRBV19 with TRBJ1-1, with D perhaps TRBD1 (6 bases). V dropped 3 bases and J dropped 7 bases, with 9 bases sitting between them. CDR1 and CDR2 from the germline V gene are LNHDA and SQIVND (reference sequence). CDR3 length: 12 amino acids. CDR3 sequence reads: CASSIGQLEAFF. CDR3 in DNA: TGTGCCAGTAGTATTGGACAGCTTGAAGCTTTCTTT.

The chain employs TRBV24-1 and TRBJ2-2; 9 bases fit TRBD2. This CDR3 is built from 15 residues. The J segment lost 8 bases and the V segment lost 4 bases, leaving 7 bases of the junction unmatched. Per the germline V gene, CDR1 is KGHDR and CDR2 is SFDVKD. CDR3 coding DNA: TGTGCCACCAGTGACCAACCGACTAGCGGAGGGGAGCTGTTTTTT. It encodes CATSDQPTSGGELFF.

The rearrangement uses TRBV19 and TRBJ2-6; TRBD1 might be the D (6 bases). This CDR3 comprises 17 residues. Between the trimmed V and J ends, which lost 1 base and 2 bases, there was a span of 12 bases. Germline CDR1 reads LNHDA; CDR2 reads SQIVND (reference sequence). CDR3 sequence (DNA): TGTGCCAGTAGTATAGGGCAGGGGCGGACTGGGGCCAACGTCCTGACTTTC. Translated: CASSIGQGRTGANVLTF.

The chain carries TRBV5-5 and TRBJ2-7, with 8 nucleotides matching TRBD1. The CDR3 is made up of 15 amino acids. V dropped 0 bases and J dropped 1; count of bases not matched to a gene: 3. CDR1 is SGHKS, CDR2 YYEKEE, per germline (reference sequence). The CDR3 DNA reads TGTGCCAGCAGCTTGGTGGGACAGGCGTCCTACGAGCAGTACTTC. Translated: CASSLVGQASYEQYF.

A few counts support this clone. The rearrangement uses TRBV7-9 and TRBJ2-3; D is possibly TRBD1 (6 bases). Germline V gene data show CDR1 as SEHNR and CDR2 as FQNEAQ (reference sequence). The length of the CDR3 is 14 residues. Between the trimmed V and J ends, which lost 8 bases and 1 base, there was a span of 13 bases. CDR3: CASLEGVGTDTQYF. CDR3 in DNA: TGTGCCAGCCTCGAGGGGGTCGGCACAGATACGCAGTATTTT. The full variable domain, rest sourced from reference TRBV7-9 and TRBJ2-3, is DTGVSQNPRHKITKRGQNVTFRCDPISEHNRLYWYRQTLGQGPEFLTYFQNEAQLEKSRLLSDRFSAERPKGSFSTLEIQRTEQGDSAMYLCASLEGVGTDTQYFGPGTRLTVL.

The V and J genes are TRBV28 and TRBJ1-5, with TRBD1 matching over 9 bases. This CDR3 region has 16 residues. CDR1 is MDHEN, CDR2 SYDVKM, per germline. V was pared by 6 bases and J by 1 base, with 7 bases of the junction left unmatched. This CDR3 reads CASSPGGTGSNQPQHF. The DNA for the CDR3 is TGTGCCAGCAGCCCCGGGGGGACAGGGAGCAATCAGCCCCAGCATTTT.

This clone came up a few times. V and J are TRBV28 and TRBJ2-1; tentatively, D is TRBD1 (6 bases). The V gene lost 6 bases and the J gene lost 2 bases, with 17 bases spanning the gap. CDR1 and CDR2 from the germline V gene are MDHEN and SYDVKM. The CDR3 is made up of 16 amino acids. The CDR3 loop reads CASSRTGSIPYNEQFF. In nucleotides, the CDR3 is TGTGCCAGCAGCAGAACAGGGTCCATTCCCTACAATGAGCAGTTCTTC.

The chain carries TRBV6-5 and TRBJ1-5; D might be TRBD1 (5 bases). The CDR3 extends over 15 amino acids. Trimming removed 8 bases at V and 2 bases at J, with 16 bases between. The germline V gene has CDR1 MNHEY and CDR2 SVGAGI. The CDR3 spells CASSREGLGNQPQHF. The CDR3 DNA reads as TGTGCCAGCTCCCGGGAGGGGCTGGGCAATCAGCCCCAGCATTTT.